A selection of T cell receptor beta chains follows, all from one sample in a study of blood T cell repertoires in COVID-19. Measured with immunoSEQ multiplex PCR; TCRdb has only the in-frame clones, and not every one. The data show approximately 60,000 clones, about three quarters seen once. The specimen was peripheral blood. The source is a man aged 45 to 65 with active or convalescent COVID-19. CDR3s include the opening cysteine and the closing phenylalanine or tryptophan. The D gene is left open where the match is weak. Size tells how often a clone was seen (once, few, many) or the class of an expanded clone, and some rows leave it out.

len: 15
d_gene: -
abundance: -
v_gene: TRBV5-5
j_gene: TRBJ2-3
CDR3nt: TGTGCCAGCAGCTGGGCGTCGCAGAACACAGATACGCAGTATTTT
CDR3aa: CASSWASQNTDTQYF

len: 19
d_gene: TRBD1
abundance: -
v_gene: TRBV5-1
j_gene: TRBJ2-3
CDR3nt: TGCGCCAGCAGCCGAATGATGATCGGGACAGGGGGAGGCACAGATACGCAGTATTTT
CDR3aa: CASSRMMIGTGGGTDTQYF

len: 14
d_gene: TRBD1
abundance: -
v_gene: TRBV28
j_gene: TRBJ1-5
CDR3nt: TGTGCCATCACAAGGGGGCTAGGCAATCAGCCCCAGCATTTT
CDR3aa: CAITRGLGNQPQHF

len: 14
d_gene: -
abundance: -
v_gene: TRBV2
j_gene: TRBJ1-2
CDR3nt: TGTGCCAGCAGTGAAGTCAGAACTAACTATGGCTACACCTTC
CDR3aa: CASSEVRTNYGYTF

len: 13
d_gene: -
abundance: once
v_gene: TRBV7-8
j_gene: TRBJ1-1
CDR3nt: TGTGCCAGCAGAAAAACAGAGAACACTGAAGCTTTCTTT
CDR3aa: CASRKTENTEAFF

len: 14
d_gene: TRBD1
abundance: few
v_gene: TRBV2
j_gene: TRBJ1-5
CDR3nt: TGTGCCAGCAGTGGGGACAGGGGGAGTCAGCCCCAGCATTTT
CDR3aa: CASSGDRGSQPQHF

len: 13
d_gene: -
abundance: -
v_gene: TRBV5-4
j_gene: TRBJ2-7
CDR3nt: TGTGCCAGCAGCTTGGAACTGTCCTACGAGCAGTACTTC
CDR3aa: CASSLELSYEQYF

len: 15
d_gene: -
abundance: -
v_gene: TRBV6-1
j_gene: TRBJ1-5
CDR3nt: TGTGCCAGCAGTGAACCTTGGCGGGGCGATCAGCCCCAGCATTTT
CDR3aa: CASSEPWRGDQPQHF

len: 16
d_gene: TRBD2
abundance: -
v_gene: TRBV5-4
j_gene: TRBJ2-3
CDR3nt: TGTGCCAGCAGCCCGACTAGCGGGGGCCCCCCAGATACGCAGTATTTT
CDR3aa: CASSPTSGGPPDTQYF

len: 14
d_gene: -
abundance: -
v_gene: TRBV7-3
j_gene: TRBJ2-3
CDR3nt: TGTGCCAGCAGCTTATATGACAAGTCCGATACGCAGTATTTT
CDR3aa: CASSLYDKSDTQYF

len: 13
d_gene: TRBD1
abundance: -
v_gene: TRBV5-1
j_gene: TRBJ2-7
CDR3nt: TGCGCCAGCAGCTCGGGACAGCCGTGGGAGCAGTACTTC
CDR3aa: CASSSGQPWEQYF

len: 14
d_gene: TRBD1
abundance: -
v_gene: TRBV9
j_gene: TRBJ1-2
CDR3nt: TGTGCCAGCAGCCTCAACACAGGGGGGCATGGCTACACCTTC
CDR3aa: CASSLNTGGHGYTF

len: 14
d_gene: TRBD1
abundance: -
v_gene: TRBV19
j_gene: TRBJ1-2
CDR3nt: TGTGCCAGTAGCTTGACAGGGGGTTCCAGTGGCTACACCTTC
CDR3aa: CASSLTGGSSGYTF

len: 17
d_gene: -
abundance: -
v_gene: TRBV5-6
j_gene: TRBJ2-6
CDR3nt: TGTGCCAGCAGCCCCATTACAGATCCCTCTGGGGCCAACGTCCTGACTTTC
CDR3aa: CASSPITDPSGANVLTF

len: 15
d_gene: -
abundance: -
v_gene: TRBV5-1
j_gene: TRBJ1-5
CDR3nt: TGCGCCAGCAGCTGGACTCCGGGGAGCAATCAGCCCCAGCATTTT
CDR3aa: CASSWTPGSNQPQHF

len: 16
d_gene: TRBD2
abundance: -
v_gene: TRBV27
j_gene: TRBJ2-3
CDR3nt: TGTGCCAGCAGTTTGTTGGATAGCGGGAGTGGGGATACGCAGTATTTT
CDR3aa: CASSLLDSGSGDTQYF

len: 14
d_gene: -
abundance: -
v_gene: TRBV5-1
j_gene: TRBJ1-2
CDR3nt: TGCGCCAGCAGCTTGGAAATCAGGGACTTTGGCTACACCTTC
CDR3aa: CASSLEIRDFGYTF

len: 11
d_gene: -
abundance: -
v_gene: TRBV7-3
j_gene: TRBJ2-1
CDR3nt: TGTGCCAGCAGCAATACAAATGAGCAGTTCTTC
CDR3aa: CASSNTNEQFF

len: 15
d_gene: TRBD1
abundance: -
v_gene: TRBV5-1
j_gene: TRBJ1-6
CDR3nt: TGCGCCAGCAGCTTGGATTGGGACAGGGGATCACCCCTCCACTTT
CDR3aa: CASSLDWDRGSPLHF

len: 16
d_gene: TRBD1
abundance: -
v_gene: TRBV5-6
j_gene: TRBJ1-5
CDR3nt: TGTGCCAGCAGCCTCTACGGGACAGGGGGCCATCAGCCCCAGCATTTT
CDR3aa: CASSLYGTGGHQPQHF

len: 16
d_gene: TRBD1
abundance: -
v_gene: TRBV10-2
j_gene: TRBJ2-5
CDR3nt: TGCGCCAGCAGTGAGACGGACAGGGGGTGGCAAGAGACCCAGTACTTC
CDR3aa: CASSETDRGWQETQYF

len: 12
d_gene: -
abundance: once
v_gene: TRBV3-1/TRBV3-2
j_gene: TRBJ1-2
CDR3nt: TGTGCCAGCACCCATGGGGCTTCTGGCTACACCTTC
CDR3aa: CASTHGASGYTF

len: 15
d_gene: -
abundance: once
v_gene: TRBV4-3
j_gene: TRBJ1-2
CDR3nt: TGCGCCAGCAGCCAAGAAGGGAGGACGGACTATGGCTACACCTTC
CDR3aa: CASSQEGRTDYGYTF

len: 11
d_gene: -
abundance: -
v_gene: TRBV3-1/TRBV3-2
j_gene: TRBJ1-5
CDR3nt: TGTGCCAGCGGCCCCGGTTGGCCCCAGCATTTT
CDR3aa: CASGPGWPQHF

len: 14
d_gene: TRBD1
abundance: -
v_gene: TRBV2
j_gene: TRBJ1-1
CDR3nt: TGTGCCAGCAGTATTTTACAGGGGATTACTGAAGCTTTCTTT
CDR3aa: CASSILQGITEAFF

len: 16
d_gene: TRBD1
abundance: -
v_gene: TRBV5-1
j_gene: TRBJ2-7
CDR3nt: TGCGCCAGCAGCTCAACAGGGGACCTACTCTTCTACGAGCAGTACTTC
CDR3aa: CASSSTGDLLFYEQYF

len: 15
d_gene: TRBD1
abundance: -
v_gene: TRBV9
j_gene: TRBJ1-4
CDR3nt: TGTGCCAGCAGCGTAGAGGGGACAGGGCTAGAAAAACTGTTTTTT
CDR3aa: CASSVEGTGLEKLFF

len: 16
d_gene: -
abundance: -
v_gene: TRBV6-5
j_gene: TRBJ1-3
CDR3nt: TGTGCCAGCAGTTACTCTGGAGGGCTCTCTGGAAACACCATATATTTT
CDR3aa: CASSYSGGLSGNTIYF

len: 14
d_gene: -
abundance: few
v_gene: TRBV9
j_gene: TRBJ1-1
CDR3nt: TGTGCCAGCAGCGTAGTGGAGGGAAGGGCTGAAGCTTTCTTT
CDR3aa: CASSVVEGRAEAFF

len: 14
d_gene: TRBD1
abundance: -
v_gene: TRBV6-5
j_gene: TRBJ1-2
CDR3nt: TGTGCCAGCAGTAGCCGGGACAGGGCCTATGGCTACACCTTC
CDR3aa: CASSSRDRAYGYTF

len: 16
d_gene: TRBD2
abundance: -
v_gene: TRBV5-1
j_gene: TRBJ2-1
CDR3nt: TGCGCCAGCAGCCGCAGTAGCGGGGGATACATCGATGAGCAGTTCTTC
CDR3aa: CASSRSSGGYIDEQFF

len: 13
d_gene: -
abundance: -
v_gene: TRBV5-5
j_gene: TRBJ2-5
CDR3nt: TGTGCCAGCAGCCTAGGGGTGTACGAGACCCAGTACTTC
CDR3aa: CASSLGVYETQYF

len: 17
d_gene: -
abundance: few
v_gene: TRBV5-1
j_gene: TRBJ2-6
CDR3nt: TGCGCCAGCAGCTTGGGACTCCTAAACTCTGGGGCCAACGTCCTGACTTTC
CDR3aa: CASSLGLLNSGANVLTF

len: 13
d_gene: -
abundance: once
v_gene: TRBV25-1
j_gene: TRBJ1-1
CDR3nt: TGTGCCAGCAGTACAGAGTTCGGCATTGAAGCTTTCTTT
CDR3aa: CASSTEFGIEAFF

len: 13
d_gene: TRBD2
abundance: -
v_gene: TRBV4-2
j_gene: TRBJ2-1
CDR3nt: TGTGCCGCCGGACTAGCGGGTTACAATGAGCAGTTCTTC
CDR3aa: CAAGLAGYNEQFF

len: 14
d_gene: -
abundance: -
v_gene: TRBV7-2
j_gene: TRBJ1-1
CDR3nt: TGTGCCAGCAGCTTAGGACGGGGGGGCGCTGAAGCTTTCTTT
CDR3aa: CASSLGRGGAEAFF